This passage covers 10 T cell receptor beta chains from one sample sequenced in a study of cytomegalovirus exposure and HLA in healthy donors. This PCR relied on a set of 60 Vbeta primers and 13 Jbeta primers. Clones were sequenced by immunoSEQ multiplex PCR, and TCRdb holds only the in-frame ones, with some missing. This sample carries 150,000 to 200,000 clones, about two thirds of them seen once, and the ten largest clones take 10%. The sequencing sample was made of PBMCs. These receptors were obtained from a young man in good health and CMV-seropositive.

V is TRBV30 and J is TRBJ2-2, with TRBD2 identical over 10 bases. From germline, CDR1 is GTSNPN and CDR2 SVGIG (reference sequence). V dropped 2 bases and J dropped 4; count of bases not matched to a gene: 7. The CDR3 length is 16 residues. The DNA for the CDR3 is TGTGCCTGGAGTCTAGCGGGAGCGGCAGGCACCGGGGAGCTGTTTTTT. This translates into CAWSLAGAAGTGELFF.

This clone was seen more than once but under ten times. J is TRBJ2-5 and V is TRBV4-1, with 11 positions matching TRBD1. Germline loops: CDR1 MGHRA, CDR2 YSYEKL. The CDR3 spans 16 residues. V lost 5 bases, J lost 5 bases, and 10 bases stayed unmatched. CDR3 sequence: CASSSGGQGAWETQYF. The CDR3 nucleotides read TGCGCCAGCAGCTCTGGAGGACAGGGGGCATGGGAGACCCAGTACTTC.

This chain connects TRBV18 to TRBJ1-5, with a tentative D call TRBD1 (5 bases). This CDR3 region has 14 residues. The V gene lost 3 bases and the J gene lost 7 bases, with 13 bases spanning the gap. CDR1 KGHSH and CDR2 LQKENI come from the germline V gene. CDR3 bases: TGTGCCAGCTCACCCCAGGGAAGGGGACAGCCCCAGCATTTT. Encoded protein: CASSPQGRGQPQHF.

This clone was picked up a small number of times. The V and J genes are TRBV30 and TRBJ1-5; 7 bases line up with TRBD1. V lost 2 bases and J lost 8; bases outside the gene matches: 6. The CDR3 is made up of 13 amino acids. The germline V gene has CDR1 GTSNPN and CDR2 SVGIG (reference sequence). For the CDR3, the DNA is TGTGCCTGGAGTCAGACAGGGCGGGAGCCCCAGCATTTT. Translated, it gives CAWSQTGREPQHF.

This chain connects TRBV27 to TRBJ2-3; 7 bases fit TRBD1. In germline, CDR1 is MNHEY, CDR2 SMNVEV (reference sequence). The junction had 21 bases not matched to a gene; V was cut back by 8 bases and J by 4 bases. The CDR3 runs to 18 residues. The DNA for the CDR3 is TGTGCCAGCGCCACCGTGGGGGAAGGGGGCGATTGGTCAGATACGCAGTATTTT. Translating gives CASATVGEGGDWSDTQYF.

The CDR3 DNA follows: TGTGCCTGGAGTATCAGGGGACTATACGAGCAGTACTTC. Residues: CAWSIRGLYEQYF. J is TRBJ2-7 and V is TRBV30, with D perhaps matching TRBD2 (7 bases). This CDR3 contains 13 residues. V lost 2 bases, J lost 4 bases, and 12 bases lay in between. Germline CDR1 and CDR2: GTSNPN and SVGIG (reference sequence).

The chain carries TRBV6-5 and TRBJ1-1; D may be TRBD1 (6 bases). CDR3 length equals 14 residues. The V gene lost 5 bases and the J gene lost 3 bases, with 13 bases spanning the gap. CDR1 and CDR2 (germline): MNHEY, SVGAGI. The CDR3 spells CASSHEGVDTEAFF. The CDR3, as DNA: TGTGCCAGCAGTCACGAGGGGGTAGACACTGAAGCTTTCTTT.

V and J are TRBV6-5 and TRBJ2-1; D is possibly TRBD1 (6 bases). Germline-derived CDR1 and CDR2 are MNHEY and SVGAGI. V gave up 2 bases and J gave up 6 bases, with 14 bases separating them. This CDR3 spans 15 amino acids. The CDR3 sequence: CASSYSHPGANEQFF. The CDR3 DNA reads as TGTGCCAGCAGTTACAGTCACCCAGGGGCCAATGAGCAGTTCTTC.

The chain joins TRBV4-2 to TRBJ1-5; unclear D gene. The CDR3 covers 15 residues. V lost 1 base to trimming and J lost 5 bases, with 12 bases between them. The germline V gene has CDR1 LGHNA and CDR2 YNFKEQ. The CDR3, as DNA: TGTGCCAGCAGCCAAGTGAGGCAGTCTTATCAGCCCCAGCATTTT. It is translated as CASSQVRQSYQPQHF.

The chain is built from TRBV5-1 and TRBJ2-2, with a possible D match to TRBD1 (5 bases). V lost 0 bases to trimming and J lost 0 bases, with 9 bases between them. The germline V gene has CDR1 SGHRS and CDR2 YFSETQ. CDR3 length: 16 residues. The CDR3 nucleotides read TGCGCCAGCAGCTTGGGGACAAAAGCGAACACCGGGGAGCTGTTTTTT. Its protein product is CASSLGTKANTGELFF.